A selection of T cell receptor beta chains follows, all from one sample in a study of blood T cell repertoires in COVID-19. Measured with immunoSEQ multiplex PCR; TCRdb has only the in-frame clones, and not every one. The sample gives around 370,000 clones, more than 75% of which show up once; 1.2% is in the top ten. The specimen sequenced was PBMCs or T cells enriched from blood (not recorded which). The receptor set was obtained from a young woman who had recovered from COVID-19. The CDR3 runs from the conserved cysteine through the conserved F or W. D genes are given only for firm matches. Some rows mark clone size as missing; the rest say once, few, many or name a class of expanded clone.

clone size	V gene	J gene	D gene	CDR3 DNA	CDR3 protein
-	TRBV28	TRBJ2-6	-	TGTGCCAGCAGGAGTACTGGGGCCAACGTCCTGACTTTC	CASRSTGANVLTF
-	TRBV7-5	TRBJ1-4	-	TGTGCCAGAAGCCGACCGGGACAGGGGAATAATGAAAAACTGTTTTTT	CARSRPGQGNNEKLFF
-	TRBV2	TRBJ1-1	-	TGTGCCAGCAACCGGCGGACTGAAGCTTTCTTT	CASNRRTEAFF
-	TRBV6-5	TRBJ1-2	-	TGTGCCAGCGTCTCTCGTCCAGGGAACTATGGCTACACCTTC	CASVSRPGNYGYTF
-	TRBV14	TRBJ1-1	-	TGTGCCAGCAGCCAGGGAGGTGAAGCTTTCTTT	CASSQGGEAFF
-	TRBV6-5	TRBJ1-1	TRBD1	TGTGCCAGCAGTTACCTGGGACAGATCAACACTGAAGCTTTCTTT	CASSYLGQINTEAFF
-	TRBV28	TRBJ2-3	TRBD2	TGTGCCAGCAGTTTACAGCGGGGGGGCCGGACAGATACGCAGTATTTT	CASSLQRGGRTDTQYF
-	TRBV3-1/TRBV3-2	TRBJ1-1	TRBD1	TGTGCCAGCAGCCCCCGAGGGGGCCCGAGCACTGAAGCTTTCTTT	CASSPRGGPSTEAFF
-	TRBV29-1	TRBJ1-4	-	TGCAGCGTTGGAACAGGGAATGAAAAACTGTTTTTT	CSVGTGNEKLFF
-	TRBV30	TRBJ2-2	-	TGTGCCTGGAGAACGGGGGCCGGGGAGCTGTTTTTT	CAWRTGAGELFF
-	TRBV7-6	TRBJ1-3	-	TGTGCCAGCAGCTTACAGGCGTCCAAAACCATATATTTT	CASSLQASKTIYF
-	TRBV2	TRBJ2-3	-	TGTGCCAGCAGTGAGGGAGTGGGTACGCAGTATTTT	CASSEGVGTQYF
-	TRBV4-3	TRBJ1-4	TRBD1	TGCGCCAGCAGCCAAGAAGGGACAGATAATGAAAAACTGTTTTTT	CASSQEGTDNEKLFF
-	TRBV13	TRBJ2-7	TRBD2	TGTGCCAGCAGCGTCATTGGGACTAGCGGGTACTTC	CASSVIGTSGYF
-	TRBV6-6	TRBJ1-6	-	TGTGCCAGCCTAGAGGAGGGCTCCTATAATTCACCCCTCCACTTT	CASLEEGSYNSPLHF
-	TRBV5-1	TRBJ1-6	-	TGCGCCAGCAGCTTGGCCCTAAGCTCCTATAATTCACCCCTCCACTTT	CASSLALSSYNSPLHF
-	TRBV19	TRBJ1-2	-	TGTGCCAGTAGTATAGTTGGCGGCCTGAGCTACACCTTC	CASSIVGGLSYTF
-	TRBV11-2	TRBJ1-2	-	TGTGCCAGCAGCTCAGTGAAGGGGGATCTAGGTGGCTACACCTTC	CASSSVKGDLGGYTF
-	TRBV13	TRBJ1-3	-	TGTGCCAGCAGCTTCTTAGGGAGTGGAAACACCATATATTTT	CASSFLGSGNTIYF
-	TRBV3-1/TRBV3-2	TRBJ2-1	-	TGTGCCAGCAGTCTAGCGTCTAATGAGCAGTTCTTC	CASSLASNEQFF
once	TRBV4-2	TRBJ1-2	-	TGTGCCAGCAGCCAAGACGACAGCAACTATGGCTACACCTTC	CASSQDDSNYGYTF
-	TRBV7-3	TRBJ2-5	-	TGTGCCAGCAGCCCCGGGCTAGCACAAGAGACCCAGTACTTC	CASSPGLAQETQYF
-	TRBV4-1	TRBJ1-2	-	TGCGCCAGCAGCCCCTCTCGGGGGTATCGCGGCTACACCTTC	CASSPSRGYRGYTF
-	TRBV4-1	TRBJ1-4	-	TGCGCCAGCAGCCAAGAAAGACACTCAACTAATGAAAAACTGTTTTTT	CASSQERHSTNEKLFF